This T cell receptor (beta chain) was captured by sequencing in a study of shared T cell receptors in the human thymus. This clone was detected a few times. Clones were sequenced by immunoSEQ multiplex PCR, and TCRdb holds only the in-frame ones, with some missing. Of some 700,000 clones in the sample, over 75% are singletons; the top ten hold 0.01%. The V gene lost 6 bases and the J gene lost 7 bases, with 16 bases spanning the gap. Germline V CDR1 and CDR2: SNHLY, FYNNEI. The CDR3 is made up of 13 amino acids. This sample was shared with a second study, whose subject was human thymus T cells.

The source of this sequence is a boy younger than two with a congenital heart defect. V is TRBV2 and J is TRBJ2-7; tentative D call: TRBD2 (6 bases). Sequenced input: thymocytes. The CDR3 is CASRIREPGEQYF. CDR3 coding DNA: TGTGCCAGCAGAATTCGGGAGCCGGGGGAGCAGTACTTC.